This entry lists 27 T cell receptor beta chains sequenced from one sample in a study of blood T cell repertoires in COVID-19. The repertoire was sequenced with immunoSEQ multiplex PCR; TCRdb's copy has only in-frame clones and lacks some. The profile covers roughly 100,000 clones, with around 83% appearing a single time and 15% taken by the ten largest. The sample taken for sequencing was peripheral blood. The receptors originated from a woman at least 80 years old with acute or convalescent COVID-19.

This clone was found once. This chain links TRBV18 with TRBJ1-1; 8 bases are a match to TRBD1. The CDR3 has 15 amino acids. The germline V gene has CDR1 KGHSH and CDR2 LQKENI. The V gene end was trimmed by 6 bases and the J gene end by 0 bases; junction bases not matched to a gene: 6. The CDR3 loop reads CASSRTGPMNTEAFF. The CDR3 DNA reads as TGTGCCAGCTCGCGGACAGGGCCAATGAACACTGAAGCTTTCTTT. Filled out from reference TRBV18 and TRBJ1-1, the complete variable domain reads NAGVMQNPRHLVRRRGQEARLRCSPMKGHSHVYWYRQLPEEGLKFMVYLQKENIIDESGMPKERFSAEFPKEGPSILRIQQVVRGDSAAYFCASSRTGPMNTEAFFGQGTRLTVV.

The chain has TRBV6-5 and TRBJ1-6; 9 bases fit TRBD1. Germline lookup yields CDR1 MNHEY and CDR2 SVGAGI. The trim removed 5 bases at V and 5 bases at J, leaving 4 bases unmatched. The CDR3 is 15 residues long. In nucleotides, the CDR3 is TGTGCCAGCAGTCCGGGACAGGGACATAATTCACCCCTCCACTTT. This gives the protein CASSPGQGHNSPLHF.

The chain links TRBV28 to TRBJ2-2; 13 bases map to TRBD2. The germline V gene encodes CDR1 MDHEN and CDR2 SYDVKM. Unmatched junction bases numbered 6, after V lost 6 bases and J lost 2 bases. This CDR3 is 17 amino acids long. This CDR3 is CASRPGLAGLNTGELFF. The CDR3 DNA follows: TGTGCCAGCAGACCGGGACTAGCGGGGTTAAACACCGGGGAGCTGTTTTTT.

This chain links TRBV28 with TRBJ2-1, with 14 bases fitting TRBD2. The CDR3 contains 16 residues. After removal of 4 bases from V and 8 bases from J, the junction contained 7 bases not matched to a gene. CDR1 MDHEN and CDR2 SYDVKM come from the germline V gene. This CDR3 reads CASSSATSGRGHEQFF. The CDR3 DNA follows: TGTGCCAGCAGTTCCGCGACTAGCGGGAGGGGCCATGAGCAGTTCTTC. The full variable domain, in which reference TRBV28 and TRBJ2-1 provide the parts outside the CDR3, is DVKVTQSSRYLVKRTGEKVFLECVQDMDHENMFWYRQDPGLGLRLIYFSYDVKMKEKGDIPEGYSVSREKKERFSLILESASTNQTSMYLCASSSATSGRGHEQFFGPGTRLTVL.

The chain combines TRBV18 with TRBJ2-1; 8 nucleotides agree with TRBD1. The CDR3 has 15 residues. V trimming: 4 bases; J trimming: 0 bases; junction bases outside the gene matches: 2. The germline CDR1 and CDR2 sequences are KGHSH and LQKENI. This chain's CDR3 is CASSQGTGSYNEQFF. CDR3 nucleotide sequence: TGTGCCAGCTCACAGGGGACAGGCTCCTACAATGAGCAGTTCTTC.

The V and J genes are TRBV27 and TRBJ1-1; TRBD1 might be the D (6 bases). The CDR3 totals 15 residues. CDR1 and CDR2 (germline): MNHEY, SMNVEV (reference sequence). Trimming removed 6 bases at V and 6 bases at J, with 20 bases between. CDR3 in DNA: TGTGCCAGCAGACCCGGACAGCAGGGAGTGGCTGAAGCTTTCTTT. It is translated as CASRPGQQGVAEAFF.

This clone was recorded a few times. This rearrangement joins TRBV5-1 to TRBJ1-2; 9 bases match TRBD1. The CDR3 contains 14 residues. Per germline, CDR1 SGHRS and CDR2 YFSETQ. Trimming took 0 bases from V and 4 from J; bases not matched to a gene: 1. DNA of the CDR3: TGCGCCAGCAGCTTGGGGACAGGGGTCTATGGCTACACCTTC. Amino acids: CASSLGTGVYGYTF.

The rearrangement uses TRBV6-5 and TRBJ1-6; D gene unclear. The CDR3 loop spans 15 amino acids. V gave up 2 bases and J gave up 7 bases, with 12 bases separating them. Germline lookup yields CDR1 MNHEY and CDR2 SVGAGI. The CDR3 DNA is TGTGCCAGCAGTTACGGTTTGGCAGTAAATTCACCCCTCCACTTT. This encodes CASSYGLAVNSPLHF.

The chain joins TRBV6-5 to TRBJ2-7, with 8 bases aligning to TRBD2. This CDR3 contains 15 residues. Unmatched junction bases numbered 3, after V lost 0 bases and J lost 2 bases. Germline V gives CDR1 MNHEY, CDR2 SVGAGI. This CDR3 reads CASSYSISGTYEQYF. CDR3 DNA: TGTGCCAGCAGTTACTCTATTAGCGGGACCTACGAGCAGTACTTC.

This clone was counted once. The chain carries TRBV3-1 (or the pseudogene TRBV3-2) and TRBJ1-1; 7 nucleotides agree with TRBD1. This CDR3 comprises 14 residues. The trim removed 4 bases at V and 8 bases at J, leaving 10 bases unmatched. CDR1 and CDR2 (germline): LGHDT, YNNKEL (reference sequence). The CDR3 loop is CASSPPLPDREAFF. In nucleotides, the CDR3 is TGTGCCAGCAGCCCCCCCTTGCCGGACAGGGAAGCTTTCTTT.

The chain recombines TRBV5-6 with TRBJ2-5, with D maybe TRBD2 (5 bases). The V and J ends lost 0 bases and 7 bases respectively, with 13 bases between them. The CDR3 has 14 amino acids. Germline values: CDR1 SGHDT, CDR2 YYEEEE. The CDR3 DNA reads TGTGCCAGCAGCTTGGTCAAGGGTGCGGGGACCCAGTACTTC. Translating it yields CASSLVKGAGTQYF.

The rearrangement links TRBV7-9 to TRBJ1-5; weak D call: TRBD1 (5 bases). The V and J ends lost 5 bases and 5 bases respectively, with 7 bases between them. This CDR3 spans 12 amino acids. The germline CDR1 and CDR2 sequences are SEHNR and FQNEAQ (reference sequence). The CDR3 nucleotides are TGTGCCAGCAGCCGCAGGGATCAGCCCCAGCATTTT. Protein product: CASSRRDQPQHF. Full variable domain (outside the CDR3, taken from reference TRBV7-9 and TRBJ1-5): DTGVSQNPRHKITKRGQNVTFRCDPISEHNRLYWYRQTLGQGPEFLTYFQNEAQLEKSRLLSDRFSAERPKGSFSTLEIQRTEQGDSAMYLCASSRRDQPQHFGDGTRLSIL.

J is TRBJ2-2 and V is TRBV28, with TRBD2 matching 7 bases. In germline, CDR1 is MDHEN, CDR2 SYDVKM. This CDR3 comprises 13 residues. Germline trimming cut 8 bases from V and 4 bases from J; bases unmatched to any gene: 4. The chain's CDR3 is CASVTSATGELFF. In DNA, the CDR3 is TGTGCCAGCGTAACTAGCGCCACCGGGGAGCTGTTTTTT.

To note about this clone: An end of the junction does not agree with germline; a read error may underlie this. The chain combines TRBV7-8 with TRBJ2-7; 10 bases map to TRBD2. CDR1 and CDR2 from the germline V gene are SGHVS and FQNEAQ. The CDR3 has 14 residues. CDR3 in amino acids: CASRLAGGGDEQYF. For the CDR3, the DNA is TGTGCCAGCAGGTTAGCGGGAGGCGGGGACGAGCAGTACTTC.

The CDR3 DNA follows: TGCGCCAGCAGCTTGGGGGGACAGGGTTGGAACACTGAAGCTTTCTTT. Encoded protein: CASSLGGQGWNTEAFF. The V and J genes are TRBV5-1 and TRBJ1-1, with TRBD1 matching over 9 bases. Germline V CDR1 and CDR2: SGHRS, YFSETQ. Losses at the gene ends were 0 bases for V and 1 base for J; bases not matched to a gene: 4. The CDR3 has 16 amino acids.

In nucleotides, the CDR3 is TGTGCCAGCATTGCGAGACTAGGAACTTACAATGAGCAGTTCTTC. Translation: CASIARLGTYNEQFF. The chain employs TRBV6-5 and TRBJ2-1; possible D gene TRBD2, 6 bases. The CDR3 runs to 15 residues. The germline V gene encodes CDR1 MNHEY and CDR2 SVGAGI. V was shortened by 7 bases and J by 4 bases, with 17 bases between the two germline ends.

This clone was recorded a few times. This sequence joins TRBV11-2 and TRBJ2-5; 7 bases align to TRBD2. The CDR3 has 14 amino acids. The J segment lost 5 bases and the V segment lost 5 bases, leaving 8 bases of the junction unmatched. Germline V gene data show CDR1 as SGHAT and CDR2 as FQNNGV. As DNA, the CDR3 is TGTGCCAGCAGCCTTCCGAGGGGAGGGGAGACCCAGTACTTC. This sequence encodes CASSLPRGGETQYF.

The rearrangement joins TRBV11-3 to TRBJ1-3; possibly TRBD1 for D (5 bases). The germline V gene has CDR1 SGHNT and CDR2 YENEEA. The CDR3 is made up of 15 amino acids. V was pared by 5 bases and J by 0 bases, with 11 bases between. The DNA of the CDR3 is TGTGCCAGCAGCGTGGGACTCCCCTCTGGAAACACCATATATTTT. As protein: CASSVGLPSGNTIYF.

This clone has more than one count but fewer than ten. The chain combines TRBV6-1 with TRBJ1-3; perhaps TRBD1 as D (6 bases). This CDR3 has 16 residues. V was shortened by 2 bases and J by 0 bases, with 11 bases between the two germline ends. CDR1 MNHNS and CDR2 SASEGT come from the germline V gene. As DNA, the CDR3 is TGTGCCAGCAGTGAACAGGGGCCTACCTCTGGAAACACCATATATTTT. It codes for CASSEQGPTSGNTIYF.

The J gene is TRBJ1-1, the V gene TRBV6-6; D not certain. The CDR3 is 15 residues long. Trimming took off 5 bases at V and 5 bases at J, with 18 bases between the two ends. CDR1 MNHNY and CDR2 SVGAGI come from the germline V gene (reference sequence). The chain's CDR3 is CASSPSYPGGTEAFF. In nucleotides, the CDR3 is TGTGCCAGCAGTCCGTCGTACCCAGGAGGGACTGAAGCTTTCTTT.

V usage is TRBV5-1 and J usage is TRBJ1-4; 10 positions match TRBD1. There are 18 residues in the CDR3. CDR1 and CDR2 from the germline V gene are SGHRS and YFSETQ. V trimming: 4 bases; J trimming: 0 bases; junction bases outside the gene matches: 9. CDR3 in amino acids: CASSLRDRGAATNEKLFF. The CDR3 DNA follows: TGCGCCAGCAGCCTACGGGACAGGGGAGCTGCAACTAATGAAAAACTGTTTTTT.

This rearrangement joins TRBV19 to TRBJ2-5; TRBD2 matches at 9 bases. Per germline, CDR1 LNHDA and CDR2 SQIVND (reference sequence). This CDR3 is 16 amino acids long. V gave up 3 bases and J gave up 3 bases; unmatched junction bases: 8. The CDR3 spells CASSIEASGAKETQYF. The CDR3 DNA is TGTGCCAGTAGTATCGAGGCTAGCGGGGCTAAAGAGACCCAGTACTTC.

The rearrangement links TRBV6-5 to TRBJ2-7, with TRBD1 matching 7 bases. This CDR3 is 15 amino acids long. Germline V CDR1 and CDR2: MNHEY, SVGAGI. With 6 bases clipped from V and 4 bases from J, the junction kept 12 bases outside the gene matches. This chain's CDR3 is CASSPDRYAPYEQYV. DNA of the CDR3: TGTGCCAGCAGCCCGGACAGGTATGCCCCTTACGAGCAGTACGTC.

The chain uses TRBV19 and TRBJ2-5, with unresolved D. Trimming removed 0 bases at V and 4 bases at J, with 9 bases between. This CDR3 is built from 14 residues. Germline lookup yields CDR1 LNHDA and CDR2 SQIVND (reference sequence). CDR3 DNA: TGTGCCAGTAGTATAGATCCGACACTAGAGACCCAGTACTTC. Its protein is CASSIDPTLETQYF.

This chain's CDR3 is CASGTTFREQYF. The CDR3 DNA is TGTGCCAGCGGTACGACTTTTAGGGAGCAGTACTTC. This rearrangement joins TRBV18 to TRBJ2-7; the D is unclear. The CDR3 is made up of 12 amino acids. V was trimmed by 8 bases and J by 7 bases, leaving 15 bases between them. Germline values: CDR1 KGHSH, CDR2 LQKENI. The full variable domain, completed using reference TRBV18 and TRBJ2-7, is NAGVMQNPRHLVRRRGQEARLRCSPMKGHSHVYWYRQLPEEGLKFMVYLQKENIIDESGMPKERFSAEFPKEGPSILRIQQVVRGDSAAYFCASGTTFREQYFGPGTRLTVT.

The gene calls are TRBV30 and TRBJ2-1, with a tentative D call TRBD2 (5 bases). The CDR3 has 15 amino acids. Germline CDR1 GTSNPN, CDR2 SVGIG (reference sequence). V was pared by 2 bases and J by 0 bases, with 11 bases between. This CDR3 reads CAWSPDSLSYNEQFF. CDR3 bases: TGTGCCTGGAGTCCGGACTCCCTCTCCTACAATGAGCAGTTCTTC.

The J gene is TRBJ2-1, the V gene TRBV27, with TRBD2 matching 11 bases. In germline, CDR1 is MNHEY, CDR2 SMNVEV (reference sequence). The CDR3 is made up of 18 amino acids. With 1 base clipped from V and 1 base from J, the junction kept 6 bases outside the gene matches. The CDR3 DNA follows: TGTGCCAGCAGTTTATACGGGACTAGCGGTAGATCCTACAATGAGCAGTTCTTC. Translation gives CASSLYGTSGRSYNEQFF.